These 25 T cell receptor beta chains were sequenced from one sample in a study of blood T cell repertoires in COVID-19. Profiling relied on immunoSEQ multiplex PCR, and the TCRdb table lists in-frame clones only, not all of them. The sample includes around 120,000 clones, over 70% of them seen just once. Sequencing used peripheral blood. These receptors came from a woman aged 65 to 85 with acute or convalescent COVID-19.

This chain joins TRBV15 and TRBJ2-3, with D unclear. Germline CDR1 reads LNHNV; CDR2 reads YYDKDF (reference sequence). The length of the CDR3 is 13 residues. V was shortened by 1 base and J by 4 bases, with 6 bases between the two germline ends. The CDR3 loop is CATSRAGSDTQYF. The CDR3 bases are TGTGCCACCAGCAGAGCCGGGTCAGATACGCAGTATTTT.

This clone was detected once. The CDR3 region is CASTGTGTTSEAFF. CDR3 DNA sequence: TGTGCCAGTACCGGGACAGGGACGACTTCTGAAGCTTTCTTT. The rearrangement joins TRBV19 to TRBJ1-1; TRBD1 matches at 9 bases. CDR1 LNHDA and CDR2 SQIVND come from the germline V gene (reference sequence). J gave up 6 bases and V 7 bases, and 9 bases lay outside the gene matches. The CDR3 is made up of 14 amino acids.

This CDR3 reads CASSRGQGGTYEQYF. The DNA for the CDR3 is TGTGCCAGTAGCAGGGGGCAGGGGGGTACCTACGAGCAGTACTTC. The chain links TRBV19 to TRBJ2-7; 8 bases line up with TRBD1. J lost 2 bases, V lost 6 bases, and 9 bases had no gene match. CDR1 and CDR2 from the germline V gene are LNHDA and SQIVND (reference sequence). The CDR3 sequence is 15 residues long.

The rearrangement links TRBV2 to TRBJ1-2; 7 positions match TRBD1. The V gene end was trimmed by 4 bases and the J gene end by 6 bases; junction bases not matched to a gene: 8. The length of the CDR3 is 14 residues. CDR1 and CDR2 from the germline V gene are SNHLY and FYNNEI. The CDR3 is CASSVRGLGDGYTF. The DNA for the CDR3 is TGTGCCAGCAGTGTTAGGGGGCTAGGGGATGGCTACACCTTC.

This chain uses TRBV29-1 with TRBJ1-1; TRBD1 might be the D (6 bases). The CDR3 is 12 amino acids. The germline V gene encodes CDR1 SQVTM and CDR2 ANQGSEA. V lost 6 bases, J lost 6 bases, and 14 bases lay in between. The CDR3 spells CSVILDRAEAFF. In DNA, the CDR3 is TGCAGCGTGATATTGGACAGAGCTGAAGCTTTCTTT.

The CDR3 nucleotides are TGTGCCAGCAGTTTACTACAGGGGGCGAGCGGTCAGCCCCAGCATTTT. Encoded protein: CASSLLQGASGQPQHF. The chain links TRBV28 to TRBJ1-5, with 9 bases fitting TRBD1. V was pared by 2 bases and J by 6 bases, with 8 bases of the junction left unmatched. Germline-derived CDR1 and CDR2 are MDHEN and SYDVKM. The CDR3 runs to 16 residues.

The chain combines TRBV30 with TRBJ1-2; weak D call: TRBD1 (6 bases). The CDR3 loop spans 11 amino acids. V lost 4 bases, J lost 4 bases, and 7 bases lay in between. Germline-derived CDR1 and CDR2 are GTSNPN and SVGIG (reference sequence). In DNA form, the CDR3 reads TGTGCCTGGACGACAGGCTATGGCTACACCTTC. This gives the protein CAWTTGYGYTF.

V is TRBV6-5 and J is TRBJ2-7, with 10 positions matching TRBD2. In germline, CDR1 is MNHEY, CDR2 SVGAGI. V lost 10 bases and J lost 0; bases outside the gene matches: 6. The CDR3 consists of 14 residues. The CDR3 DNA follows: TGTGCCACCTTAGCGGGGGGAAGCTCCTACGAGCAGTACTTC. This gives the protein CATLAGGSSYEQYF.

The gene calls are TRBV7-6 and TRBJ1-3, with D perhaps TRBD1 (6 bases). Deletions cut 1 base from V and 0 bases from J, with 13 bases between. The germline V gene has CDR1 SGHVS and CDR2 FNYEAQ. The CDR3 spans 17 residues. Here the CDR3 DNA reads TGTGCCAGCAGCTTAGGCCTGGGGACATCCTCTGGAAACACCATATATTTT. Translating gives CASSLGLGTSSGNTIYF.

The chain has TRBV3-1 (or the pseudogene TRBV3-2) and TRBJ2-7, with D possibly matching TRBD2 (6 bases). Trimming took off 1 base at V and 0 bases at J, with 16 bases between the two ends. Per germline, CDR1 LGHDT and CDR2 YNNKEL (reference sequence). The CDR3 totals 17 residues. DNA of the CDR3: TGTGCCAGCAGCCAAGTCTCGGGGAGGCGGGGCTCCTACGAGCAGTACTTC. It specifies CASSQVSGRRGSYEQYF.

Only one count was recorded for this clone. This sequence joins TRBV2 and TRBJ2-1; 10 bases align to TRBD2. CDR1 is SNHLY and CDR2 is FYNNEI in the germline V gene. The CDR3 extends over 15 amino acids. With V trimmed by 5 bases and J by 4 bases, 5 bases remained unmatched. The DNA of the CDR3 is TGTGCCAGCAGTCCATTAGCGGGGGGTTACAATGAGCAGTTCTTC. It translates to CASSPLAGGYNEQFF. Full variable domain (rest looked up from reference TRBV2 and TRBJ2-1): EPEVTQTPSHQVTQMGQEVILRCVPISNHLYFYWYRQILGQKVEFLVSFYNNEISEKSEIFDDQFSVERPDGSNFTLKIRSTKLEDSAMYFCASSPLAGGYNEQFFGPGTRLTVL.

This chain links TRBV7-9 with TRBJ2-1, with TRBD1 matching over 8 bases. Unmatched junction bases numbered 1, after V lost 0 bases and J lost 6 bases. Germline assignment: CDR1 SEHNR and CDR2 FQNEAQ (reference sequence). The CDR3 extends over 14 amino acids. The CDR3 loop reads CASSLAGQVNEQFF. Here the CDR3 DNA reads TGTGCCAGCAGCTTAGCGGGACAGGTCAATGAGCAGTTCTTC.

This sequence joins TRBV21-1 and TRBJ1-2; the listed D gene, TRBD1, was not tested against the DNA. TRBV21-1 is a documented pseudogene. The CDR3 contains 15 residues. CDR3 DNA sequence: TGCATCGTTAGCGCGACAGGGGCTCTGAGGGATGGCTACACCTTC. This encodes CIVSATGALRDGYTF.

The chain recombines TRBV27 with TRBJ1-6; 8 bases agree with TRBD1. From germline, CDR1 is MNHEY and CDR2 SMNVEV (reference sequence). The trim removed 6 bases at V and 5 bases at J, leaving 9 bases unmatched. The CDR3 sequence is 16 residues long. The CDR3 nucleotides are TGTGCCAGCAGCCAGGGGGCCCAACAAGATAATTCACCCCTCCACTTT. Its protein is CASSQGAQQDNSPLHF.

The V and J genes are TRBV3-1 (or the pseudogene TRBV3-2) and TRBJ2-1; maybe TRBD2 (7 bases). CDR3 length: 16 residues. Germline-derived CDR1 and CDR2 are LGHDT and YNNKEL (reference sequence). The germline V and J ends were trimmed by 6 bases and 2 bases, with 17 bases remaining between them. The CDR3 coding sequence is TGTGCCAGCAGTCGCAAAGCGGGACATACCTACAATGAGCAGTTCTTC. Its protein is CASSRKAGHTYNEQFF.

V is TRBV10-3 and J is TRBJ1-5; D is unclear. Germline assignment: CDR1 ENHRY and CDR2 SYGVKD. Trimming stripped 2 bases from V and 3 bases from J, with 8 bases between. This CDR3 spans 14 amino acids. The CDR3 sequence is CAISEVRANQPQHF. Here the CDR3 DNA reads TGTGCCATCAGTGAGGTCCGAGCCAATCAGCCCCAGCATTTT.

The V call is TRBV5-1, the J call TRBJ2-3; D perhaps matches TRBD1 (5 bases). Germline V gene lookup returns CDR1 SGHRS and CDR2 YFSETQ. CDR3 length equals 14 residues. V lost 0 bases and J lost 3, with 8 bases in between. CDR3 residues: CASSLGGATDTQYF. The DNA of the CDR3 is TGCGCCAGCAGCTTGGGTGGGGCAACAGATACGCAGTATTTT. Full variable domain (remainder filled in from reference TRBV5-1 and TRBJ2-3): KAGVTQTPRYLIKTRGQQVTLSCSPISGHRSVSWYQQTPGQGLQFLFEYFSETQRNKGNFPGRFSGRQFSNSRSEMNVSTLELGDSALYLCASSLGGATDTQYFGPGTRLTVL.

This chain joins TRBV9 and TRBJ1-1; a possible D gene is TRBD1 (6 bases). Germline loops: CDR1 SGDLS, CDR2 YYNGEE. V dropped 3 bases and J dropped 0 bases, with 12 bases sitting between them. The CDR3 sequence is 15 residues long. In DNA, the CDR3 is TGTGCCAGCAGCGGGACAGAAACCATGAACACTGAAGCTTTCTTT. Translation: CASSGTETMNTEAFF.

In this sample, this clone turned up once. The rearrangement links TRBV12-3 or TRBV12-4 to TRBJ1-4, with 7 bases fitting TRBD1. V dropped 2 bases and J dropped 8; count of bases not matched to a gene: 2. The length of the CDR3 is 13 residues. The CDR3 spells CASSLRDREKLFF. The CDR3 DNA reads as TGTGCCAGCAGTTTACGGGACAGAGAAAAACTGTTTTTT.

The chain uses TRBV29-1 and TRBJ1-2, with D unclear. Germline-derived CDR1 and CDR2 are SQVTM and ANQGSEA. CDR3 size: 12 residues. Trimming took off 3 bases at V and 7 bases at J, with 12 bases between the two ends. The CDR3 loop reads CSVELGLSGYTF. For the CDR3, the DNA is TGCAGCGTTGAGCTTGGACTCTCTGGCTACACCTTC.

V gene TRBV7-9 combines with J gene TRBJ1-2; TRBD1 is a possible D gene (5 bases). CDR3 length: 12 residues. CDR1 SEHNR and CDR2 FQNEAQ come from the germline V gene (reference sequence). Trimming cost V 3 bases and J 4 bases, with 6 bases left between them. This chain's CDR3 is CASSLTAYGYTF. CDR3 bases: TGTGCCAGCAGCTTGACAGCCTATGGCTACACCTTC. Full variable domain (outside the CDR3, taken from reference TRBV7-9 and TRBJ1-2): DTGVSQNPRHKITKRGQNVTFRCDPISEHNRLYWYRQTLGQGPEFLTYFQNEAQLEKSRLLSDRFSAERPKGSFSTLEIQRTEQGDSAMYLCASSLTAYGYTFGSGTRLTVV.

This chain connects TRBV30 to TRBJ1-5; TRBD1 is a possible D gene (5 bases). The CDR3 totals 15 residues. V lost 1 base to trimming and J lost 4 bases, with 14 bases between them. The germline CDR1 and CDR2 sequences are GTSNPN and SVGIG (reference sequence). The CDR3 DNA sequence: TGTGCCTGGAGTGACAGGACAAGGCTTAATCAGCCCCAGCATTTT. Translation: CAWSDRTRLNQPQHF.

The V gene is TRBV28, the J gene TRBJ2-7; the D gene is possibly TRBD2 (5 bases). The germline CDR1 and CDR2 sequences are MDHEN and SYDVKM. The V gene lost 7 bases and the J gene lost 7 bases, with 11 bases spanning the gap. This CDR3 has 11 residues. In DNA form, the CDR3 reads TGTGCCAGCATGTATAGGGAGGAGCAGTACTTC. Protein sequence: CASMYREEQYF.

The rearrangement joins TRBV5-1 to TRBJ2-3, with 7 bases fitting TRBD1. The CDR3 extends over 16 amino acids. Trimming removed 3 bases from V and 1 base from J; junction bases left unmatched: 8. Germline CDR1 and CDR2: SGHRS and YFSETQ. The DNA of the CDR3 is TGCGCCAGCAGCTCCCCCGACGGGACAGGCACAGATACGCAGTATTTT. Translation gives CASSSPDGTGTDTQYF.

V gene TRBV27 combines with J gene TRBJ2-5, with D unresolved. The closer fit of TRBJ2-7 to the DNA end suggests the J call may be wrong. The CDR3 is 16 residues long. The germline CDR1 and CDR2 sequences are MNHEY and SMNVEV (reference sequence). The DNA for the CDR3 is TGTGCCAGCAGTCCTAGTCTGCTTTTAGTAGTTTACGAGCAGTACTTC. Its protein is CASSPSLLLVVYEQYF.